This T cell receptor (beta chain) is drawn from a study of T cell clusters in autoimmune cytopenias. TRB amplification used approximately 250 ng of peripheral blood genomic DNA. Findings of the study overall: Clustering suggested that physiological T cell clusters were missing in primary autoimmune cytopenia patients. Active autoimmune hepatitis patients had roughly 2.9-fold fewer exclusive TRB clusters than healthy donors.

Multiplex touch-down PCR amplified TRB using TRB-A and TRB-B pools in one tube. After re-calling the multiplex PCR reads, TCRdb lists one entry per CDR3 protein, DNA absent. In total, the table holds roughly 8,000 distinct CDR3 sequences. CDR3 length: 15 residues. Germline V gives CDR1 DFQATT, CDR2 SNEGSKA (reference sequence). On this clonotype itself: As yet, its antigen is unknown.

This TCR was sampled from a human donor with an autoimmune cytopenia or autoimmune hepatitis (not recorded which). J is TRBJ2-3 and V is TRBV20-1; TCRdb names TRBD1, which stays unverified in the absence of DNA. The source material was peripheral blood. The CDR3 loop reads CSAPPGRGSTDTQYF.